This T cell receptor beta chain came from a study of blood T cell repertoires in COVID-19. Study as a whole: Researchers got acute and convalescent COVID-19 samples from the United States, Italy and Spain. PBMCs, B-cell-depleted T cells, or T cells were the source of the cDNA or gDNA that made up the material.

This CDR3 has 17 amino acids. Germline CDR1 PRHDT, CDR2 FYEKMQ (reference sequence). V was cut by 6 bases and J by 0 bases, with 19 bases left in between. Study processing details: Estimates of nucleated cell counts were drawn from the amplification of reference gene primers. The assay was immunoSEQ multiplex PCR, and TCRdb's table has in-frame clones only and misses some. Clone size and the V and J calls come from that table; the DNA yielded D and trimming. Among 250,000 or so clones, roughly 89% were seen once, and the ten largest hold around 4.6%. V and J are TRBV13 and TRBJ2-3; D is possibly TRBD2 (6 bases). The clonotype originates from a woman in her forties who had recovered from COVID-19. The sequenced sample consisted of peripheral blood. The CDR3 sequence: CASSLTQEGSSTDTQYF. The CDR3 DNA is TGTGCCAGCAGTCTCACCCAGGAGGGGTCTAGCACAGATACGCAGTATTTT.